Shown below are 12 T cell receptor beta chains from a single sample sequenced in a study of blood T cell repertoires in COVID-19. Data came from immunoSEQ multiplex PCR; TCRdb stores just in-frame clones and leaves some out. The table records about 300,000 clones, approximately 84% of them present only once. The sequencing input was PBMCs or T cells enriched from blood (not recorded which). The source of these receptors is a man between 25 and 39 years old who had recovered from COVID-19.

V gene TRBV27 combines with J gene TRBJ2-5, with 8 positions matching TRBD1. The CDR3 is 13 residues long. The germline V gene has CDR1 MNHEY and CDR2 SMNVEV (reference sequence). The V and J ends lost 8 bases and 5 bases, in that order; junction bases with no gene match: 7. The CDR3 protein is CASRRTGRETQYF. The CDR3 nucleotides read TGTGCCAGCCGGCGGACAGGGAGGGAGACCCAGTACTTC.

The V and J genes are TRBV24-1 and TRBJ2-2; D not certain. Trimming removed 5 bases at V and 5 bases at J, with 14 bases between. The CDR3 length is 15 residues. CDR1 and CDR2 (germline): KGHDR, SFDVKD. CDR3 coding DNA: TGTGCCACCAGTGGAGACAAGGCCGCTACCGGGGAGCTGTTTTTT. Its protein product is CATSGDKAATGELFF.

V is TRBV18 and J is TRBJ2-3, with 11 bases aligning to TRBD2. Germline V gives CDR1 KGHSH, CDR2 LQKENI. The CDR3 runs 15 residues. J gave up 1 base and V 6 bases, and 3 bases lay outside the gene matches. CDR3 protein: CASSMGLAGTDTQYF. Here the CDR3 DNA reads TGTGCCAGCTCCATGGGACTAGCGGGCACAGATACGCAGTATTTT.

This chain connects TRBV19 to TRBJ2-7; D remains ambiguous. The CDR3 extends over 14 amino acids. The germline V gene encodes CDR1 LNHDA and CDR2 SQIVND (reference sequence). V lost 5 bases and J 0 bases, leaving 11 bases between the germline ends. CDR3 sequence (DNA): TGTGCCAGTAGTCCCTCGGAGAACTCCTACGAGCAGTACTTC. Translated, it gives CASSPSENSYEQYF.

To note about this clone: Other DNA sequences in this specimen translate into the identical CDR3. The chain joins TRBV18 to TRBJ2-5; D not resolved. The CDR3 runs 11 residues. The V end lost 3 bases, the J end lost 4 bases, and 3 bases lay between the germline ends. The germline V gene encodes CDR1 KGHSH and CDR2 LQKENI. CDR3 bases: TGTGCCAGCTCACCGCGAGAGACCCAGTACTTC. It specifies CASSPRETQYF.

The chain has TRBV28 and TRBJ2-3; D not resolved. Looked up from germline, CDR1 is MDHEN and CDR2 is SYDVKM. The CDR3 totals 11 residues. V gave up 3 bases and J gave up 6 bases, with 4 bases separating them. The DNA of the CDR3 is TGTGCCAGCAGTTTGCAGGATACGCAGTATTTT. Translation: CASSLQDTQYF.

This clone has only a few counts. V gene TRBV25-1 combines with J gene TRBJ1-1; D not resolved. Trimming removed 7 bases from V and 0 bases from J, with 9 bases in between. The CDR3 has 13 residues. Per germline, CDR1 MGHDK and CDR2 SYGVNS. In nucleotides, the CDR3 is TGTGCCAGCAAGGAAGGAGTGAACACTGAAGCTTTCTTT. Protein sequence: CASKEGVNTEAFF.

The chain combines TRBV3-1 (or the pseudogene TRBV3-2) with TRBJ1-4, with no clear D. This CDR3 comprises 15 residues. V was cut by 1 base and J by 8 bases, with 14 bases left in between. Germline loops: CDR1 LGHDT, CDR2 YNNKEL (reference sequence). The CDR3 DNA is TGTGCCAGCAGCCAAGGCGGCCTGGGAGGAGAAAAACTGTTTTTT. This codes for CASSQGGLGGEKLFF.

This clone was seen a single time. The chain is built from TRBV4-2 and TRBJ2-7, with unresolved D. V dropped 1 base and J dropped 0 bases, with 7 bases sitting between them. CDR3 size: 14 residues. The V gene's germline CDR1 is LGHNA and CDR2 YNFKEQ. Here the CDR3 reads CASSQGLVSYEQYF. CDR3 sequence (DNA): TGTGCCAGCAGCCAAGGCCTAGTCTCCTACGAGCAGTACTTC.

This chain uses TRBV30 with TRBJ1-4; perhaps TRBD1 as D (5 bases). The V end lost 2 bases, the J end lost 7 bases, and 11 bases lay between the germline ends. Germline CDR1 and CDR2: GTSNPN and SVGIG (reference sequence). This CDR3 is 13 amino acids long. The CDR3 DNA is TGTGCCTGGAGTTGGTCGGGGGGTGAAAAACTGTTTTTT. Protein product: CAWSWSGGEKLFF.

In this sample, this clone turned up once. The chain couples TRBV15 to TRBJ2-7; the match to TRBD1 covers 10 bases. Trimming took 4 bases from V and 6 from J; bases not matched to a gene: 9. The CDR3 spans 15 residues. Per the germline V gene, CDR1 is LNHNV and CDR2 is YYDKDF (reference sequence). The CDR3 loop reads CATSTRDRGVFEQYF. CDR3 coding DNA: TGTGCCACCAGCACCAGGGACAGGGGAGTTTTCGAGCAGTACTTC.

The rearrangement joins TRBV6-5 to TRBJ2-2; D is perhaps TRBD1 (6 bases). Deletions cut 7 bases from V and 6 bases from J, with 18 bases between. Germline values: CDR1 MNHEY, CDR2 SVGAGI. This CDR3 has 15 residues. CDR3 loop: CASTTTGPYAGELFF. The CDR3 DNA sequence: TGTGCCAGCACTACAACAGGGCCCTACGCCGGGGAGCTGTTTTTT.